This is a list of T cell receptor beta chains from one sample in a study of blood T cell repertoires in COVID-19. Sequenced by immunoSEQ multiplex PCR; TCRdb stores in-frame clones only, minus some. Here the sample spans more than 150,000 clones, approximately 83% being singletons. Sequenced material: peripheral blood. All receptors come from an older man who had recovered from COVID-19. CDR3s include the opening cysteine and the closing phenylalanine or tryptophan. D genes are given only for firm matches. Not all rows give a size; the values are once, few, many and, for expanded clones, a class.

CDR3,DNA,J,D,V,size
CASSLGQGLPFADTQYF,TGTGCCAGCAGCTTAGGACAGGGGCTCCCTTTCGCAGATACGCAGTATTTT,TRBJ2-3,TRBD1,TRBV11-3,.
CASSEVAGHSNQPQHF,TGTGCCAGCAGTGAAGTGGCAGGGCATAGCAATCAGCCCCAGCATTTT,TRBJ1-5,.,TRBV6-1,.
CASSGLADLRYEQYF,TGTGCCAGCTCAGGACTAGCGGATCTGCGGTACGAGCAGTACTTC,TRBJ2-7,TRBD2,TRBV18,.
CASSYQGTSGKETQYF,TGTGCCAGCAGCTACCAGGGGACTAGCGGGAAAGAGACCCAGTACTTC,TRBJ2-5,TRBD2,TRBV7-6,.
CASNPNGQGYGYTF,TGTGCCAGCAATCCTAACGGACAGGGATATGGCTACACCTTC,TRBJ1-2,TRBD1,TRBV27,once
CASSGQGGNYGYTF,TGTGCCAGCAGCGGACAGGGCGGTAACTATGGCTACACCTTC,TRBJ1-2,TRBD1,TRBV7-2,.
CASSPVGGGGGETQYF,TGTGCCAGCAGCCCGGTAGGGGGGGGCGGCGGAGAGACCCAGTACTTC,TRBJ2-5,.,TRBV5-4,.
CSARTSGPSGANVLTF,TGCAGCGCCCGGACTAGCGGGCCCTCTGGGGCCAACGTCCTGACTTTC,TRBJ2-6,TRBD2,TRBV29-1,.
CASSQEGPRAQFF,TGTGCCAGCAGCCAAGAAGGTCCGAGGGCGCAGTTCTTC,TRBJ2-1,.,TRBV3-1/TRBV3-2,.
CASSVKTGRYDEKLFF,TGTGCCAGCAGCGTTAAGACAGGGCGGTATGACGAAAAACTGTTTTTT,TRBJ1-4,TRBD1,TRBV5-6,.
CASSPALGAVYEQYF,TGTGCCAGCAGCCCCGCACTAGGCGCGGTTTACGAGCAGTACTTC,TRBJ2-7,.,TRBV4-2,once
CASSPRDSSTDTQYF,TGTGCCAGTAGTCCCCGGGACAGCAGCACAGATACGCAGTATTTT,TRBJ2-3,TRBD1,TRBV19,.
CASSAELADTQYF,TGTGCCAGCAGTGCGGAGTTGGCAGATACGCAGTATTTT,TRBJ2-3,.,TRBV2,few
CATSGETQEKLFF,TGTGCCACCAGTGGGGAGACACAGGAAAAACTGTTTTTT,TRBJ1-4,.,TRBV24-1,.
CAWSSRVYNEQFF,TGTGCCTGGAGTAGTCGGGTTTACAATGAGCAGTTCTTC,TRBJ2-1,.,TRBV30,.
CASSLGTYMNTEAFF,TGTGCCAGCAGCTTGGGGACTTACATGAACACTGAAGCTTTCTTT,TRBJ1-1,.,TRBV5-4,.
CASSKQGIDEAFF,TGTGCCAGCAGTAAACAGGGGATCGATGAAGCTTTCTTT,TRBJ1-1,TRBD1,TRBV2,.
CASSMVGTGGYEQFF,TGTGCCAGTAGTATGGTCGGGACAGGGGGCTATGAGCAGTTCTTC,TRBJ2-1,TRBD1,TRBV19,.
CASFPSGTGGNEQFF,TGCGCCAGCTTCCCCTCCGGGACAGGGGGCAATGAGCAGTTCTTC,TRBJ2-1,TRBD1,TRBV10-1,.
CASSLPLTGVHEQYF,TGTGCCAGCAGTTTACCCTTGACAGGGGTCCACGAGCAGTACTTC,TRBJ2-7,TRBD1,TRBV28,.
CASTRAGGTSYEQYF,TGTGCCAGCACCAGGGCCGGGGGGACCTCCTACGAGCAGTACTTC,TRBJ2-7,TRBD2,TRBV5-6,.
CASSPMGQGESPLHF,TGTGCCAGCTCACCAATGGGACAGGGGGAGTCACCCCTCCACTTT,TRBJ1-6,TRBD1,TRBV18,.
CASVPTSGEQFF,TGTGCCAGCGTACCGACCTCGGGGGAGCAGTTCTTC,TRBJ2-1,.,TRBV6-5,.
CASSEWDRANYGYTF,TGTGCCAGCAGTGAGTGGGACAGAGCTAACTATGGCTACACCTTC,TRBJ1-2,TRBD1,TRBV6-1,few
CSASTSITGELFF,TGCAGTGCTAGTACTTCCATCACCGGGGAGCTGTTTTTT,TRBJ2-2,.,TRBV20-1,.
CASSQESGGRGYEQYF,TGCGCCAGCAGCCAAGAAAGCGGAGGGAGGGGTTACGAGCAGTACTTC,TRBJ2-7,TRBD2,TRBV4-3,.